A selection of T cell receptor beta chains follows, all from one sample in a study of human T cells and chemical hapten exposure. TCRdb re-derived calls from the RACE reads in MiXCR, one entry per CDR3 protein. The top ten clones hold about 5% of a sample with 360,000 or so distinct CDR3 sequences, more than 5% of them seen once. This specimen was whole blood, taken in connection with sensitization to the hapten diphenylcyclopropenone (DPC). Receptors were obtained from a woman between 18 and 29 years old with alopecia areata. Some clones in this sample may be carry-over from other donors' samples. Each CDR3 is given with its conserved first and last residue.

J gene,V gene,CDR3 protein
TRBJ2-1,TRBV12-3/TRBV12-4,CASSLTGQGNNEQFF
TRBJ1-2,TRBV12-3/TRBV12-4,CATTPMGQGYGYTF
TRBJ2-1,TRBV12-3/TRBV12-4,CASSFRGVNEQFF
TRBJ1-1,TRBV29-1,CSVGVGATEAFF
TRBJ1-2,TRBV29-1,CSLSSVDGYTF
TRBJ1-2,TRBV14,CASSQERKGYGYTF
TRBJ1-1,TRBV18,CASSPRAGGADTEAFF
TRBJ2-1,TRBV19,CATRRTRGRIDEQFF
TRBJ2-3,TRBV20-1,CSARGLAGGPGTDTQYF
TRBJ2-7,TRBV5-5,CASSSDRAPYEQYF
TRBJ2-6,TRBV6-5,CASSSGTSSSGANVLTF
TRBJ2-7,TRBV20-1,CSASPGQGAREQYF
TRBJ2-3,TRBV5-1,CASSSLSTDTQYF
TRBJ1-4,TRBV11-2,CASSLEQGNEKLFF
TRBJ1-1,TRBV20-1,CSASMGLTEAFF
TRBJ1-5,TRBV12-3/TRBV12-4,CASSLGTGRHQPQHF
TRBJ2-1,TRBV10-3,CATVLTSGISYNEQFF
TRBJ1-1,TRBV6-2/TRBV6-3,CASSYTEDSTEAFF
TRBJ1-5,TRBV6-2/TRBV6-3,CASSSTRTGPGNQPQHF
TRBJ2-3,TRBV10-3,CAISEGQGDTDTQYF
TRBJ1-2,TRBV28,CASSLWGNGYGYTF
TRBJ2-3,TRBV12-3/TRBV12-4,CASSFGLAENTDTQYF
TRBJ2-4,TRBV6-1,CASSEAVWTGLWVIQYF
TRBJ1-5,TRBV20-1,CSARQNSNQPQHF
TRBJ2-7,TRBV4-1,CASSSLAGRSYEQYF
TRBJ1-2,TRBV20-1,CSAIYTGSDYGYTF
TRBJ2-1,TRBV7-2,CASSFSLAGGSYNEQFF
TRBJ2-2,TRBV20-1,CSARILPGTGELFF
TRBJ2-1,TRBV10-2,CASGDGVLTGGNEQFF